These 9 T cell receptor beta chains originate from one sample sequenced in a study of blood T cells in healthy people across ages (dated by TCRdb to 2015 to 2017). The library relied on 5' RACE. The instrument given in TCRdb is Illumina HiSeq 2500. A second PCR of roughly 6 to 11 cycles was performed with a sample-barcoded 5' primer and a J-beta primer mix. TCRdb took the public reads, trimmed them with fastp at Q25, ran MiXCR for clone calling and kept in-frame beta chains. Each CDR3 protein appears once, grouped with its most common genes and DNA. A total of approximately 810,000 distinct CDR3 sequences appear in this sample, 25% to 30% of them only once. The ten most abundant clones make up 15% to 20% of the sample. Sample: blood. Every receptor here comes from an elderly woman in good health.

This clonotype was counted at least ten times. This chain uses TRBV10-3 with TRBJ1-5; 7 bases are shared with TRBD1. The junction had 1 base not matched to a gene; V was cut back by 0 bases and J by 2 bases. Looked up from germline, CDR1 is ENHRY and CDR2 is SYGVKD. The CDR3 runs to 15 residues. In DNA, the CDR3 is TGTGCCATCAGTGAGTCGACAGGGCGCAATCAGCCCCAGCATTTT. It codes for CAISESTGRNQPQHF.

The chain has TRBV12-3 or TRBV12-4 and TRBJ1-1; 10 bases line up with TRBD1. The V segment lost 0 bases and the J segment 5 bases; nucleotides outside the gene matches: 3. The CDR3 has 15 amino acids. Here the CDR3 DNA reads TGTGCCAGCAGTTTAGCAAGGACAGGGGGGACTGAAGCTTTCTTT. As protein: CASSLARTGGTEAFF.

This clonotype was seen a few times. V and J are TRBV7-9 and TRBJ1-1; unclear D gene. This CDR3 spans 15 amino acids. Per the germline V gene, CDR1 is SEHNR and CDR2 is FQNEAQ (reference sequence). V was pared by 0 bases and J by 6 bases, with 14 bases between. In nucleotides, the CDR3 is TGTGCCAGCAGCTTAGCGGGCAGATCCCACTCTGAAGCTTTCTTT. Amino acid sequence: CASSLAGRSHSEAFF.

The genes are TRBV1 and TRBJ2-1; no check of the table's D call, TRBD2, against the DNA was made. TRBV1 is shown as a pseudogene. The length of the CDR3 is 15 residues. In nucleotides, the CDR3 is TGCACCAGCAGCCAAAGCGGGGGGCCCCTTGATGAGCAGTTCTTC. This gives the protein CTSSQSGGPLDEQFF.

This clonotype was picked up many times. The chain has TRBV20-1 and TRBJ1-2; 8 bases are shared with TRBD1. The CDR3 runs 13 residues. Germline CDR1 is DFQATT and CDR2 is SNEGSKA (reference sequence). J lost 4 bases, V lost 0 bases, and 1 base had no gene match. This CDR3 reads CSARDQGAYGYTF. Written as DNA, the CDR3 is TGCAGTGCTAGAGATCAGGGGGCCTATGGCTACACCTTC.

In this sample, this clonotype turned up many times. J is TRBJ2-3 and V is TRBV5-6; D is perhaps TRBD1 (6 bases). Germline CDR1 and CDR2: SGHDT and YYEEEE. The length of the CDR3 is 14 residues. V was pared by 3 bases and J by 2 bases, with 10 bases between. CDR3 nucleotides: TGTGCCAGCAGCTCCGGACAGTTCACAGATACGCAGTATTTT. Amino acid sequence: CASSSGQFTDTQYF.

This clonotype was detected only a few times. This chain's CDR3 is CASSFRGQGSPLHF. The DNA of the CDR3 is TGTGCCAGCAGCTTCAGAGGGCAAGGTTCACCCCTCCACTTT. The rearrangement uses TRBV28 and TRBJ1-6; unclear D gene. V dropped 6 bases and J dropped 9 bases, with 15 bases sitting between them. Germline values: CDR1 MDHEN, CDR2 SYDVKM. This CDR3 region has 14 residues.

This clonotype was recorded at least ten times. As DNA, the CDR3 is TGTGCCAGCAGGCACAGGGGAGTTAATGAGCAGTTCTTC. It encodes CASRHRGVNEQFF. The chain couples TRBV12-3 or TRBV12-4 to TRBJ2-1; 7 nucleotides match TRBD1. The CDR3 consists of 13 residues. The trim removed 6 bases at V and 7 bases at J, leaving 6 bases unmatched.

CDR3 DNA: TGTGCCAGCAATCTAGGGGGGAGAGCAGATGTGCAGTATTTT. As protein: CASNLGGRADVQYF. V is TRBV12-3 or TRBV12-4 and J is TRBJ2-3, with D perhaps matching TRBD1 or TRBD2 (6 bases each). There are 14 residues in the CDR3. The V and J ends lost 7 bases and 11 bases respectively, with 22 bases between them.